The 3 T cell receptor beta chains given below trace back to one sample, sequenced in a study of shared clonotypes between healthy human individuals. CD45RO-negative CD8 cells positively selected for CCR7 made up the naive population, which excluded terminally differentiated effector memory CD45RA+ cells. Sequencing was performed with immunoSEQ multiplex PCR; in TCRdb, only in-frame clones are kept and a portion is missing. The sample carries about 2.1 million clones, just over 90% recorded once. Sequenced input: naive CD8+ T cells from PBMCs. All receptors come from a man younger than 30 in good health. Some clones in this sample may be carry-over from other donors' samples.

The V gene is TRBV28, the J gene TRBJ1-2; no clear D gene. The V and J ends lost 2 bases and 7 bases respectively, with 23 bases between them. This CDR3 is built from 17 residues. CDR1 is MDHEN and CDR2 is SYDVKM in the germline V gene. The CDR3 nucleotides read TGTGCCAGCAGTTTAATTTCTATTGGGTTAGCGGCAGGTGGCTACACCTTC. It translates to CASSLISIGLAAGGYTF.

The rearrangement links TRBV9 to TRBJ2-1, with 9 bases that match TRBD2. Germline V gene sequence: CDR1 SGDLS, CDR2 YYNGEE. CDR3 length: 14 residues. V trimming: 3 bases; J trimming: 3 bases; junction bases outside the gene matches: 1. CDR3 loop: CASSATSGYNEQFF. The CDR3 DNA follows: TGTGCCAGCAGCGCGACTAGCGGCTACAATGAGCAGTTCTTC.

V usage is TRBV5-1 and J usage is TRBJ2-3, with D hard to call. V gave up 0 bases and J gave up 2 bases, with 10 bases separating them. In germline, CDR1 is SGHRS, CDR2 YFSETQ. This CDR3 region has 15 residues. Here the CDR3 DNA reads TGCGCCAGCAGCTTGGGACTGCTAACCACAGATACGCAGTATTTT. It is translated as CASSLGLLTTDTQYF.